These 12 T cell receptor beta chains share one sample of origin, sequenced in a study of T cell responses to AZD1222 COVID-19 vaccine. Only in-frame clones appear in the TCRdb table, and some are missing; sequencing was by immunoSEQ multiplex PCR. The data show some 140,000 clones, 88% seen once. The material sequenced was peripheral blood, taken on day 0 of AZD1222 vaccination. The receptors were gathered from an adult in good health.

This clone appeared a single time. The genes are TRBV3-1 (or the pseudogene TRBV3-2) and TRBJ1-2; D gene ambiguous. This CDR3 is 14 amino acids long. Per the germline V gene, CDR1 is LGHDT and CDR2 is YNNKEL (reference sequence). V gave up 0 bases and J gave up 8 bases, with 13 bases separating them. DNA for the CDR3: TGTGCCAGCAGCCAAGATGGCGCAGGTGGGGGCTACACCTTC. Protein sequence: CASSQDGAGGGYTF.

The chain has TRBV28 and TRBJ2-7; D not certain. V was pared by 4 bases and J by 3 bases, with 4 bases between. The V gene's germline CDR1 is MDHEN and CDR2 SYDVKM. CDR3 size: 11 residues. The CDR3 spells CASSSHYEQYF. The CDR3 nucleotides read TGTGCCAGCAGTTCACACTACGAGCAGTACTTC.

The gene calls are TRBV18 and TRBJ1-1; D is unclear. V shed 3 bases and J shed 4 bases, with 15 bases lying between them. CDR1 is KGHSH, CDR2 LQKENI, per germline. The CDR3 is made up of 15 amino acids. The CDR3 loop is CASSPSRRLGTEAFF. CDR3 in DNA: TGTGCCAGCTCACCTTCCAGGAGGCTAGGCACTGAAGCTTTCTTT. The full variable domain, in which reference TRBV18 and TRBJ1-1 provide the parts outside the CDR3, is NAGVMQNPRHLVRRRGQEARLRCSPMKGHSHVYWYRQLPEEGLKFMVYLQKENIIDESGMPKERFSAEFPKEGPSILRIQQVVRGDSAAYFCASSPSRRLGTEAFFGQGTRLTVV.

As for this clone: At one end, the junction sequence differs from germline, possibly due to a read error. The chain combines TRBV6-2 or TRBV6-3 with TRBJ1-1; D unclear. The length of the CDR3 is 11 residues. Per germline, CDR1 MNHEY and CDR2 SVGEGT. CDR3 protein: CASSYSGRRIF. The CDR3, as DNA: TGTGCCAGCAGTTACTCCGGGCGGAGGATCTTT.

This clone was counted only a few times. The chain uses TRBV4-2 and TRBJ2-2, with D tentatively TRBD2 (5 bases). Trimming left V 1 base short and J 6 bases short, with 12 bases between. Germline V gene sequence: CDR1 LGHNA, CDR2 YNFKEQ. This CDR3 spans 15 amino acids. This CDR3 reads CASSQGGGGAGELFF. For the CDR3, the DNA is TGTGCCAGCAGCCAAGGAGGAGGTGGCGCCGGGGAGCTGTTTTTT.

This clone has only a few counts. The CDR3 loop is CASTPERSRNTEAFF. Written as DNA, the CDR3 is TGTGCCAGCACCCCCGAGAGGTCGCGGAACACTGAAGCTTTCTTT. The chain couples TRBV6-6 to TRBJ1-1; no reliable D call. V lost 7 bases to trimming and J lost 1 base, with 16 bases between them. Germline CDR1 and CDR2: MNHNY and SVGAGI (reference sequence). The CDR3 runs 15 residues.

The chain employs TRBV7-2 and TRBJ2-5; 10 nucleotides agree with TRBD2. The length of the CDR3 is 16 residues. V trimming: 6 bases; J trimming: 5 bases; junction bases outside the gene matches: 12. Germline V gene lookup returns CDR1 SGHTA and CDR2 FQGNSA. The DNA of the CDR3 is TGTGCCAGCAGAACAACCGGGACTAGCGCGCGGGAGACCCAGTACTTC. Translated: CASRTTGTSARETQYF.

This chain connects TRBV10-3 to TRBJ2-3, with 7 nucleotides matching TRBD2. The CDR3 contains 16 residues. CDR1 is ENHRY, CDR2 SYGVKD, per germline. V trimming: 3 bases; J trimming: 1 base; junction bases outside the gene matches: 7. In nucleotides, the CDR3 is TGTGCCATCAGTGATATGGCGGGGGTCGGCACAGATACGCAGTATTTT. It translates to CAISDMAGVGTDTQYF.

The genes are TRBV21-1 and TRBJ2-2; the tabulated D call, TRBD2, remains unverified against the DNA. TRBV21-1 is a pseudogene segment. CDR3 length: 17 residues. The CDR3: CASSARRGTRAAGELFF. The CDR3 nucleotides read TGTGCCAGCAGCGCCCGGAGGGGAACCAGGGCGGCCGGGGAGCTGTTTTTT.

The chain couples TRBV27 to TRBJ2-7; 8 bases are a match to TRBD2. The CDR3 loop spans 12 amino acids. Trimming at V came to 6 bases and at J to 4 bases, leaving 2 bases not matched to a gene. Per germline, CDR1 MNHEY and CDR2 SMNVEV (reference sequence). This CDR3 is CASSRGGYEQYF. The CDR3, as DNA: TGTGCCAGCAGCCGGGGGGGGTACGAGCAGTACTTC.

The chain combines TRBV7-2 with TRBJ1-2; D gene unclear. Germline V CDR1 and CDR2: SGHTA, FQGNSA. V gave up 4 bases and J gave up 3 bases, with 12 bases separating them. This CDR3 contains 14 residues. The CDR3, as DNA: TGTGCCAGCAGCTCCCACGCGGAGGACTATGGCTACACCTTC. Its protein is CASSSHAEDYGYTF.

The gene calls are TRBV24-1 and TRBJ2-7, with TRBD1 identical over 9 bases. Germline-derived CDR1 and CDR2 are KGHDR and SFDVKD. CDR3 length: 14 amino acids. J lost 3 bases, V lost 7 bases, and 6 bases had no gene match. CDR3 sequence: CATSPGTGIYEQYF. The CDR3 nucleotides read TGTGCCACCAGCCCCGGGACAGGGATCTACGAGCAGTACTTC.